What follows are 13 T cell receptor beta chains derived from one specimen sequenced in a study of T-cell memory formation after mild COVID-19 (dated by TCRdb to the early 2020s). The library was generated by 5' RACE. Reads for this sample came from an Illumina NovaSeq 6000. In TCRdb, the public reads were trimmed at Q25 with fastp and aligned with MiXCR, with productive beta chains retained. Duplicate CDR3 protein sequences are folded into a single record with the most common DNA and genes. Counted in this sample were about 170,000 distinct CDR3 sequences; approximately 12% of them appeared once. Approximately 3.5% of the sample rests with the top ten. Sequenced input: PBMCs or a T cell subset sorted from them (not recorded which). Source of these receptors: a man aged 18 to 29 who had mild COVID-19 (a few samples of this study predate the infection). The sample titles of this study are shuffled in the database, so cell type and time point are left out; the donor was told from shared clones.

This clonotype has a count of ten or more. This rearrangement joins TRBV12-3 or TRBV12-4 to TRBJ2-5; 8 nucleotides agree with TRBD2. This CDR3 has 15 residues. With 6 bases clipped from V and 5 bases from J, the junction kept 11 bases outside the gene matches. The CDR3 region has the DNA TGTGCCAGCAGATCCCACGGGGGGGTTCGGGAGACCCAGTACTTC. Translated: CASRSHGGVRETQYF.

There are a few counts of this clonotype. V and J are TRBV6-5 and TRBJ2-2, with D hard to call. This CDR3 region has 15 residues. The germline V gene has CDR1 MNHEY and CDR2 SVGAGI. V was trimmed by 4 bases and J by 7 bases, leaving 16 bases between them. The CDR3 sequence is CASSSEISGGGELFF. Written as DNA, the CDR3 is TGTGCCAGCAGTTCCGAGATTTCAGGTGGCGGGGAGCTGTTTTTT.

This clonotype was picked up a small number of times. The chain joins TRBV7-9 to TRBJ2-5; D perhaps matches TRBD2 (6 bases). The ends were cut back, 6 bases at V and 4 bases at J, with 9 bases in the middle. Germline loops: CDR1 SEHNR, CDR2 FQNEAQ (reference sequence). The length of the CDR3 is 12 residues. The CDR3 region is CASRFGRETQYF. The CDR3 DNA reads TGTGCCAGCAGGTTCGGGAGAGAGACCCAGTACTTC.

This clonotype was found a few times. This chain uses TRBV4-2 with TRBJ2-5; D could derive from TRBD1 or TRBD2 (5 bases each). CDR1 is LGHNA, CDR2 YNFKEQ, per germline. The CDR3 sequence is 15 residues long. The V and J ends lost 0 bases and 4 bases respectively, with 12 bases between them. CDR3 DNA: TGTGCCAGCAGCCAAGATCTTTGGGGGAGAGAGACCCAGTACTTC. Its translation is CASSQDLWGRETQYF.

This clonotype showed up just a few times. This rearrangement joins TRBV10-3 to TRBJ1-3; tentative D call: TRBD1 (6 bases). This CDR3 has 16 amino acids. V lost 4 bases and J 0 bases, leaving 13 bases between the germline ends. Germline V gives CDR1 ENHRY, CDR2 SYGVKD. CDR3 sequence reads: CAISGQQGSSGNTIYF. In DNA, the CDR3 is TGTGCCATCAGTGGCCAACAGGGTAGCTCTGGAAACACCATATATTTT.

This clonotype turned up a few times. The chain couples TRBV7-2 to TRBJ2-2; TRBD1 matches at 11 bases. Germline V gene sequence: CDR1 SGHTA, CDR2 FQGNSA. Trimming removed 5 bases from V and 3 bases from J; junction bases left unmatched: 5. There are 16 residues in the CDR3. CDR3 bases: TGTGCCAGCAGCCCCGGGACAGGGGGGTACACCGGGGAGCTGTTTTTT. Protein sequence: CASSPGTGGYTGELFF.

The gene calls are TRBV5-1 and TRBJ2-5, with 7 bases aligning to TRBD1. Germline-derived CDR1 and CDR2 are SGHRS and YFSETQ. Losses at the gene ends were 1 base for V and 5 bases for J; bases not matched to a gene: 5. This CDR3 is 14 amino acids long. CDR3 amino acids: CASSLTGAGETQYF. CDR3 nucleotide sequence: TGCGCCAGCAGCTTGACAGGGGCCGGGGAGACCCAGTACTTC.

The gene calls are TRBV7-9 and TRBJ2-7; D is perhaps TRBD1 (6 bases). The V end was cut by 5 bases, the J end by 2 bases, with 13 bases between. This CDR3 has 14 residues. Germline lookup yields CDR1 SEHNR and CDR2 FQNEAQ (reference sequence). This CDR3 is CASSARGSPYEQYV. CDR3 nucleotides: TGTGCCAGCAGCGCCAGGGGTTCTCCCTACGAGCAGTACGTC.

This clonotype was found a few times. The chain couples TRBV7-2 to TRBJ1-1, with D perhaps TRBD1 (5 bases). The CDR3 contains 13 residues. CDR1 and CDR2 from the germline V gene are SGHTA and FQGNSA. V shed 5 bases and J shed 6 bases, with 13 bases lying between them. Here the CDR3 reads CASSPPLGPEAFF. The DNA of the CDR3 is TGTGCCAGCAGCCCCCCTCTGGGACCTGAAGCTTTCTTT.

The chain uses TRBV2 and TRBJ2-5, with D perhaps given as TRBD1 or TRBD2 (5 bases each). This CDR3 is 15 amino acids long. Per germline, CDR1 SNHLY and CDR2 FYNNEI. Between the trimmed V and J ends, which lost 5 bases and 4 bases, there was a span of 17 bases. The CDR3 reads CASSQEVYGGETQYF. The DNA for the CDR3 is TGTGCCAGCAGTCAAGAGGTTTATGGGGGAGAGACCCAGTACTTC. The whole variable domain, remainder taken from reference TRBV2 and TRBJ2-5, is EPEVTQTPSHQVTQMGQEVILRCVPISNHLYFYWYRQILGQKVEFLVSFYNNEISEKSEIFDDQFSVERPDGSNFTLKIRSTKLEDSAMYFCASSQEVYGGETQYFGPGTRLLVL.

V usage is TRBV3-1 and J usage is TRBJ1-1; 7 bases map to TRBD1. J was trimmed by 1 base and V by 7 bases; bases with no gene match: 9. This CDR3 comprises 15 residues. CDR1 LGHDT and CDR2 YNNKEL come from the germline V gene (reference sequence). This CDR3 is CASTIRDSPNTEAFF. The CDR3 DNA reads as TGTGCCAGCACCATCCGGGACAGTCCGAACACTGAAGCTTTCTTT.

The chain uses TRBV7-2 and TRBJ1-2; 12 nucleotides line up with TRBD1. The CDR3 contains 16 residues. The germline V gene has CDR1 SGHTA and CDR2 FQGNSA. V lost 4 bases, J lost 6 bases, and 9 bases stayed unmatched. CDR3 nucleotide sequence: TGTGCCAGCAGCTCGTTTCCGGGACAGGGGGCGCATGGCTACACCTTC. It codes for CASSSFPGQGAHGYTF.

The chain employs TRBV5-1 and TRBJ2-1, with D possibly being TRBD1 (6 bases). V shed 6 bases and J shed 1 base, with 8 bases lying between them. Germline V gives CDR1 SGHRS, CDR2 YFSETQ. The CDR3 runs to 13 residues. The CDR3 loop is CASNQGSYNEQFF. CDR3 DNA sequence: TGCGCCAGCAATCAGGGGTCCTACAATGAGCAGTTCTTC.